The 12 T cell receptor beta chains in this list originate from one sample, sequenced in a study of T-cell memory formation after mild COVID-19. TCRdb reprocessed the 5' RACE reads with MiXCR, giving one entry per CDR3 protein. The sample yields about 600,000 distinct CDR3 sequences, about 20% seen once. Sequencing was performed on PBMCs or a T cell subset sorted from them (not recorded which). These receptors were taken from an adult woman who had mild COVID-19 (a few samples of this study predate the infection). Cell type and time point are not known.

This clonotype was counted once. The genes are TRBV5-1 and TRBJ2-5; D may be TRBD1 or TRBD2 (5 bases each). This CDR3 has 13 amino acids. CDR1 is SGHRS and CDR2 is YFSETQ in the germline V gene. V gave up 2 bases and J gave up 3 bases, with 8 bases separating them. CDR3 region: CASSFVGEETQYF. The CDR3 coding sequence is TGCGCCAGCAGCTTCGTGGGGGAAGAGACCCAGTACTTC.

Concerning this clonotype: The junction and the germline gene differ at one end; a read error may be behind it. The genes are TRBV12-3 or TRBV12-4 and TRBJ2-1; the D gene is possibly TRBD2 (6 bases). This CDR3 is built from 15 residues. The CDR3 DNA reads TGTGCCAGCAGCTTAGGCCCCGGGAGAGGTGATGAGCAGTTCTTC. Translating it yields CASSLGPGRGDEQFF.

This clonotype was observed a few times. The CDR3 coding sequence is TGTGCCATCCATTCTGGCCCTGGGGCCAACGTCCTGACTTTC. This encodes CAIHSGPGANVLTF. The rearrangement links TRBV5-4 to TRBJ2-6; no definite D call. V lost 9 bases and J lost 2, with 12 bases in between. The CDR3 loop spans 14 amino acids. Germline lookup yields CDR1 SGHNT and CDR2 YYREEE (reference sequence).

The table lists this clonotype with a few counts. The chain employs TRBV10-3 and TRBJ1-1; D is perhaps TRBD1 (6 bases). The CDR3 runs to 13 residues. The V and J ends lost 6 bases and 6 bases respectively, with 14 bases between them. Germline lookup yields CDR1 ENHRY and CDR2 SYGVKD. The CDR3 region is CAISGHGTPEAFF. The DNA for the CDR3 is TGTGCCATCAGCGGACACGGGACACCTGAAGCTTTCTTT.

The chain carries TRBV5-4 and TRBJ2-3, with D possibly TRBD1 on 7 matching bases. The ends were cut back, 2 bases at V and 1 base at J, with 23 bases in the middle. The CDR3 consists of 19 residues. Germline CDR1 SGHNT, CDR2 YYREEE (reference sequence). The CDR3 reads CASSFGGGLFNLGTDTQYF. The CDR3 DNA reads as TGTGCCAGCAGCTTCGGAGGGGGCCTGTTTAACCTTGGCACAGATACGCAGTATTTT. The full variable domain, in which reference TRBV5-4 and TRBJ2-3 provide the parts outside the CDR3, is ETGVTQSPTHLIKTRGQQVTLRCSSQSGHNTVSWYQQALGQGPQFIFQYYREEENGRGNFPPRFSGLQFPNYSSELNVNALELDDSALYLCASSFGGGLFNLGTDTQYFGPGTRLTVL.

This clonotype turned up a few times. Here the CDR3 DNA reads TGTGCCAGTAGTGGCCGAGACACAGTCTCCTACGAGCAGTACTTC. Amino acid sequence: CASSGRDTVSYEQYF. This chain connects TRBV19 to TRBJ2-7; D is ambiguous. The CDR3 has 15 amino acids. Trimming cost V 5 bases and J 0 bases, with 14 bases left between them. CDR1 is LNHDA, CDR2 SQIVND, per germline (reference sequence).

This clonotype has just a few counts. This chain joins TRBV5-5 and TRBJ1-5; possible D gene TRBD1, 5 bases. The CDR3 sequence is 16 residues long. CDR1 and CDR2 (germline): SGHKS, YYEKEE (reference sequence). The V end lost 4 bases, the J end lost 3 bases, and 17 bases lay between the germline ends. The chain's CDR3 is CASSERRELINQPQHF. For the CDR3, the DNA is TGTGCCAGCAGCGAGCGCAGGGAGCTCATCAATCAGCCCCAGCATTTT.

This clonotype was detected only a few times. V usage is TRBV6-5 and J usage is TRBJ2-3, with D possibly matching TRBD2 (5 bases). There are 14 residues in the CDR3. Deletions cut 0 bases from V and 4 bases from J, with 8 bases between. Germline V gene data show CDR1 as MNHEY and CDR2 as SVGAGI. The CDR3 DNA follows: TGTGCCAGCAGTTACTCGAGAGGGTCAGATACGCAGTATTTT. Its translation: CASSYSRGSDTQYF.

V is TRBV27 and J is TRBJ1-1; 9 bases align to TRBD1. This CDR3 contains 17 residues. The V gene end was trimmed by 6 bases and the J gene end by 5 bases; junction bases not matched to a gene: 16. Per germline, CDR1 MNHEY and CDR2 SMNVEV (reference sequence). CDR3 residues: CASSPNRGPEDGTEAFF. The CDR3 region has the DNA TGTGCCAGCAGCCCCAACAGGGGGCCTGAGGATGGAACTGAAGCTTTCTTT.

The chain employs TRBV7-8 and TRBJ1-3, with 7 bases identical to TRBD1. The CDR3 has 14 amino acids. Per the germline V gene, CDR1 is SGHVS and CDR2 is FQNEAQ. Unmatched junction bases numbered 9, after V lost 1 base and J lost 12 bases. CDR3 DNA sequence: TGTGCCAGCAGCTTAGGGGACAGACCCTCTTTCATATATTTT. It encodes CASSLGDRPSFIYF.

Ten or more counts support this clonotype. This chain links TRBV9 with TRBJ2-1; 16 bases are shared with TRBD2. V gave up 4 bases and J gave up 12 bases; unmatched junction bases: 7. Germline lookup yields CDR1 SGDLS and CDR2 YYNGEE. The CDR3 extends over 15 amino acids. CDR3 amino acids: CASSPIGTSGGVQFF. DNA for the CDR3: TGTGCCAGCAGCCCAATCGGGACTAGCGGGGGGGTGCAGTTCTTC.

The chain couples TRBV7-2 to TRBJ1-2; the D gene is possibly TRBD1 (5 bases). This CDR3 contains 14 residues. The germline gives CDR1 SGHTA, CDR2 FQGNSA. Deletions cut 5 bases from V and 4 bases from J, with 14 bases between. The CDR3 sequence is CASSPTGEPYGYTF. CDR3 DNA: TGTGCCAGCAGCCCCACGGGGGAGCCCTATGGCTACACCTTC.